A selection of T cell receptor beta chains follows, all from one sample in a study of cytomegalovirus exposure and HLA in healthy donors. Some clones are missing from TCRdb's copy, which holds only in-frame ones; the method was immunoSEQ multiplex PCR. The listing contains just over 150,000 clones. Sequencing was done on a sample of PBMCs. These receptor sequences come from a woman in her sixties in good health and CMV-seronegative. CDR3s include the opening cysteine and the closing phenylalanine or tryptophan.

v_gene: TRBV5-6
CDR3aa: CASSLLAGGYNEQFF

v_gene: TRBV19
CDR3aa: CASSFRVGTDTQYF

v_gene: TRBV7-9
CDR3aa: CASSLVDGAGNTIYF

v_gene: TRBV5-6
CDR3aa: CASNDFREETQYF

v_gene: TRBV9
CDR3aa: CASSDGGTEAFF

v_gene: TRBV6-1
CDR3aa: CASSDLDRVYGYTF

v_gene: TRBV9
CDR3aa: CASSVTGEDTQYF

v_gene: TRBV28
CDR3aa: CALGVREQFF

v_gene: TRBV4-1
CDR3aa: CASSQDTQGAYNEQFF

v_gene: TRBV7-9
CDR3aa: CASSLGTAYGYTF

v_gene: TRBV5-1
CDR3aa: CASSLGGDTGELFF

v_gene: TRBV29-1
CDR3aa: CSVGGGTGGFTEAFF

v_gene: TRBV19
CDR3aa: CASTQGYDYGYTF

v_gene: TRBV7-3
CDR3aa: CASSLYTGELFF

v_gene: TRBV11-1
CDR3aa: CASSRHLNTEAFF

v_gene: TRBV9
CDR3aa: CASSVGQRAGWEQYF

v_gene: TRBV4-1
CDR3aa: CASSPRLGTGFNYGYTF

v_gene: TRBV29-1
CDR3aa: CSVGTGGIYEQYF

v_gene: TRBV7-2
CDR3aa: CASSLSGAPYNEQFF

v_gene: TRBV30
CDR3aa: CAWSVTRGEAFF

v_gene: TRBV7-7
CDR3aa: CASSQTGANVLTF

v_gene: TRBV11-1
CDR3aa: CASSLTHEKLFF

v_gene: TRBV5-4
CDR3aa: CASGLARETQYF

v_gene: TRBV12-5
CDR3aa: CASGLDSYTEAFF

v_gene: TRBV19
CDR3aa: CASSFWLGDIQYF

v_gene: TRBV27
CDR3aa: CASSPVGSGEKLFF

v_gene: TRBV11-2
CDR3aa: CASEMAAGGGEQFF

v_gene: TRBV5-6
CDR3aa: CASSRSLQYF

v_gene: TRBV20-1
CDR3aa: CSASQDTEAFF

v_gene: TRBV7-6
CDR3aa: CASSLLPLTDTQYF

v_gene: TRBV5-1
CDR3aa: CASSGNRGSDYGYTF

v_gene: TRBV19
CDR3aa: CASSIDRGEEQFF

v_gene: TRBV4-2
CDR3aa: CASSHSLGVGTDTQYF